This note documents a single T cell receptor (beta chain) sequence. Its binding antigen is unknown. No base quality information exists; no much larger clone differs at one position. The source of the sample is a study of blood T cell repertoires in COVID-19 (TCRdb year 2020). General notes on the study: Samples from collaborators originated in the United States, Italy and Spain and spanned both the acute and convalescent phases of COVID-19. The material from the prospective study consisted of cDNA or gDNA derived from T cells, B-cell-depleted T cells, or PBMCs. Where available, HLA class I and class II types were obtained from metadata supplied by the sample provider rather than from assay-based typing. Nearly every sample came with metadata listing a de-identified subject ID, COVID-19 status, age in years and sex. Subjects who had been exposed to COVID-19, were actively infected with it, or had recovered from it provided the deeply sampled blood TCRbeta repertoires that made up the dataset. The repertoires were made available in a free public database intended to serve as a resource for research on the immune response to SARS-CoV-2. The samples were drawn from the first 160 participants of the ongoing ImmuneRACE study and from more than 1,000 subjects provided by 6 global collaborators. Broad study findings and their caveats: Clinical and demographic metadata were provided uncurated, with the amount varying by source and participant.

Each collaborating institution followed its own protocols to collect whole blood in K2EDTA tubes. Collaborator samples were shipped for TCRbeta analysis as frozen whole blood, isolated PBMCs, or DNA extracted from either sample type. The germline V gene gives CDR1 as MNHEY and CDR2 as SVGAGI. The junction carries 10 bases between V and J, which are trimmed by 1 base and 7 bases respectively. The CDR3 holds 13 amino acids from the cysteine to the phenylalanine. Only the CDR3 region is kept as DNA, spanning 39 bases read in frame from base 1. TCRbeta CDR3 regions were amplified from genomic DNA by means of the immunoSEQ Assay, a bias-controlled multiplex PCR. Per the original workflow: Nucleated cell counts per sample were estimated from amplification of reference gene primers within the assay. Sequence reads were collapsed and filtered to measure the absolute abundance of every unique TCRbeta CDR3 rearrangement. For each sample, productive Simpson clonality was calculated by taking the square root of Simpson's diversity index across productive rearrangements. What TCRdb holds here is the immuneACCESS table cut down to in-frame rearrangements. Part of the clones is not present; checked against another copy, under half of the missing clones reflect an unresolved V gene, and the others are unexplained. V and J calls plus clone size are reproduced from that table; the DNA served to infer D and trimming. Here the sample has under 300,000 clones; just under 85% occur a single time. The top ten constitute 6% to 7% of the sample.

The chain couples TRBV6-5 to TRBJ1-2; TRBD1 is a weak D gene call, 5 bases matching. The sequencing input was peripheral blood. This clonotype was sampled from a woman in her sixties or seventies with active or convalescent COVID-19. The CDR3 reads CASSYWGEGGYTF. At the DNA level, the sequence is TGTGCCAGCAGTTACTGGGGGGAGGGTGGCTACACCTTC.